These 27 T cell receptor beta chains share one sample of origin, sequenced in a study of shared clonotypes between healthy human individuals (dated by TCRdb to the early 2020s). To prepare the library, the immunoSEQ multiplex PCR assay was applied. Entries here come from immuneACCESS through TCRdb and include only in-frame sequences with V and J called. Some clones fail to appear in such tables; in the studies checked, an unresolved V gene covers under half of the shortfall, and the cause of the remainder is unknown. For this sample there are about 980,000 clones; 76% appear just once. The ten largest make up 1.5% of the sample. Input material: memory CD4+ T cells sorted from blood. This sample's cell subset or site label indicates: CD45RA-negative fraction. These receptors were taken from a man aged 18 to 30 in good health.

Notes on this clone: Other DNA sequences from this sample encode an identical CDR3 as well. This rearrangement joins TRBV27 to TRBJ2-3; D is unclear. The CDR3 runs to 13 residues. V lost 4 bases and J lost 3, with 8 bases in between. CDR1 is MNHEY, CDR2 SMNVEV, per germline (reference sequence). The chain's CDR3 is CASSSGSTDTQYF. In DNA form, the CDR3 reads TGTGCCAGCAGTTCCGGGTCAACAGATACGCAGTATTTT.

The chain combines TRBV5-4 with TRBJ2-5; 11 bases agree with TRBD2. CDR3 length: 16 amino acids. CDR1 SGHNT and CDR2 YYREEE come from the germline V gene (reference sequence). Trimming at V came to 0 bases and at J to 2 bases, leaving 3 bases not matched to a gene. CDR3 in DNA: TGTGCCAGCAGCTTGGTGGGACTAGCGGTTCAAGAGACCCAGTACTTC. The encoded protein is CASSLVGLAVQETQYF.

Note on this clone: The same CDR3 also results from other DNA sequences found in this sample. The chain combines TRBV6-1 with TRBJ1-1; no firm D call. The ends were cut back, 8 bases at V and 2 bases at J, with 15 bases in the middle. There are 14 residues in the CDR3. Germline CDR1 reads MNHNS; CDR2 reads SASEGT. CDR3 bases: TGTGCCAGCTCTGTCGGCGGCAGCAACACTGAAGCTTTCTTT. Amino acids: CASSVGGSNTEAFF.

CDR3 DNA: TGTGCCAGCTCTTGGGGGGCGTCTGGGGCCAACGTCCTGACTTTC. Translated, it gives CASSWGASGANVLTF. The chain employs TRBV28 and TRBJ2-6; D assignment may be TRBD1 or TRBD2 (6 bases each). CDR3 length: 15 residues. V lost 8 bases, J lost 1 base, and 12 bases lay in between. Germline V CDR1 and CDR2: MDHEN, SYDVKM.

V usage is TRBV2 and J usage is TRBJ2-1; 11 nucleotides align to TRBD2. The CDR3 spans 14 residues. Germline trimming cut 0 bases from V and 15 bases from J; bases unmatched to any gene: 7. Germline V CDR1 and CDR2: SNHLY, FYNNEI. The CDR3 DNA follows: TGTGCCAGCAGTGAAGCTCTAGCGGGGGGCCTGGGGTTCTTC. Encoded protein: CASSEALAGGLGFF. Variable domain in full (rest from reference TRBV2 and TRBJ2-1): EPEVTQTPSHQVTQMGQEVILRCVPISNHLYFYWYRQILGQKVEFLVSFYNNEISEKSEIFDDQFSVERPDGSNFTLKIRSTKLEDSAMYFCASSEALAGGLGFFGPGTRLTVL.

CDR3 in DNA: TGTGCCAGCAGTCCCGGGACAGCGCGCTATGGCTACACCTTC. It encodes CASSPGTARYGYTF. V is TRBV28 and J is TRBJ1-2, with 7 bases lining up with TRBD1. Germline V gene sequence: CDR1 MDHEN, CDR2 SYDVKM. V lost 5 bases and J lost 4; bases outside the gene matches: 7. This CDR3 region has 14 residues.

Only a few counts were recorded for this clone. This chain links TRBV6-5 with TRBJ2-7; TRBD1 or TRBD2 may be the D gene (6 bases each). Germline CDR1 and CDR2: MNHEY and SVGAGI. The CDR3 has 15 amino acids. V was pared by 5 bases and J by 3 bases, with 17 bases between. CDR3 region: CASSPTGRGHYEQYF. The CDR3 region has the DNA TGTGCCAGCAGTCCAACGGGGCGGGGACACTACGAGCAGTACTTC.

The chain uses TRBV5-5 and TRBJ2-7; unclear D gene. CDR1 and CDR2 (germline): SGHKS, YYEKEE (reference sequence). V lost 5 bases to trimming and J lost 2 bases, with 14 bases between them. CDR3 length: 14 residues. DNA for the CDR3: TGTGCCAGCAGTCCCGATCTGGGGACCTACGAGCAGTACTTC. It yields the protein CASSPDLGTYEQYF.

The chain links TRBV10-1 to TRBJ1-1, with TRBD1 matching over 7 bases. Trimming at V came to 5 bases and at J to 3 bases, leaving 3 bases not matched to a gene. The germline gives CDR1 WNHNN, CDR2 SYGVQD (reference sequence). The CDR3 length is 13 residues. The DNA for the CDR3 is TGCGCCAGCAGTCAGGGGGTCTACACTGAAGCTTTCTTT. As protein: CASSQGVYTEAFF.

The chain combines TRBV30 with TRBJ2-4; D not certain. CDR1 is GTSNPN and CDR2 is SVGIG in the germline V gene (reference sequence). The ends were cut back, 3 bases at V and 0 bases at J, with 12 bases in the middle. The CDR3 loop spans 15 amino acids. CDR3 amino acids: CAWRSVQIAKNIQYF. In DNA, the CDR3 is TGTGCCTGGAGATCAGTTCAGATAGCCAAAAACATTCAGTACTTC.

The CDR3 sequence: CASRTSIGGANVLTF. CDR3 nucleotides: TGTGCCAGCAGAACCTCTATCGGTGGGGCCAACGTCCTGACTTTC. This chain links TRBV9 with TRBJ2-6; no firm D call. CDR3 length equals 15 residues. CDR1 is SGDLS, CDR2 YYNGEE, per germline. Trimming left V 5 bases short and J 3 bases short, with 12 bases between.

The gene calls are TRBV30 and TRBJ1-1; D unclear. The germline V gene has CDR1 GTSNPN and CDR2 SVGIG (reference sequence). The CDR3 is made up of 13 amino acids. V shed 1 base and J shed 1 base, with 7 bases lying between them. The CDR3 DNA reads as TGTGCCTGGAGTGGCAGTCAGAACACTGAAGCTTTCTTT. As protein: CAWSGSQNTEAFF.

J is TRBJ2-7 and V is TRBV28, with 9 nucleotides matching TRBD1. The V segment lost 8 bases and the J segment 4 bases; nucleotides outside the gene matches: 18. This CDR3 spans 17 amino acids. Germline CDR1 MDHEN, CDR2 SYDVKM. The CDR3 region is CASGSPRPRTGVYEQYF. The DNA of the CDR3 is TGTGCCAGCGGCAGTCCAAGACCTCGGACAGGGGTGTACGAGCAGTACTTC.

The J gene is TRBJ2-1, the V gene TRBV6-5; D is ambiguous. CDR1 MNHEY and CDR2 SVGAGI come from the germline V gene. Trimming removed 2 bases at V and 6 bases at J, with 17 bases between. The CDR3 contains 16 residues. CDR3 amino acids: CASSYRITLGGNEQFF. The DNA of the CDR3 is TGTGCCAGCAGTTACCGGATTACCTTGGGCGGCAATGAGCAGTTCTTC.

The genes are TRBV29-1 and TRBJ2-7; D perhaps matches TRBD1 (6 bases). This CDR3 spans 13 amino acids. V lost 5 bases and J lost 4, with 15 bases in between. Germline assignment: CDR1 SQVTM and CDR2 ANQGSEA. The CDR3 loop reads CSVLVRGGYEQYF. The CDR3 nucleotides read TGCAGCGTTTTGGTCAGGGGCGGTTACGAGCAGTACTTC.

The V and J genes are TRBV10-3 and TRBJ1-6; tentatively, D is TRBD1 (6 bases). This CDR3 comprises 17 residues. The V gene lost 0 bases and the J gene lost 6 bases, with 15 bases spanning the gap. CDR1 is ENHRY and CDR2 is SYGVKD in the germline V gene. The CDR3 DNA follows: TGTGCCATCAGTGAGTCGGAGACAGGAGGTTTTAATTCACCCCTCCACTTT. It specifies CAISESETGGFNSPLHF.

The chain recombines TRBV5-1 with TRBJ1-3; 7 bases line up with TRBD1. The J segment lost 2 bases and the V segment lost 0 bases, leaving 8 bases of the junction unmatched. Germline V CDR1 and CDR2: SGHRS, YFSETQ. This CDR3 has 17 amino acids. The CDR3 is CASSLDGQGVAGNTIYF. The CDR3 DNA sequence: TGCGCCAGCAGCTTGGACGGGCAGGGGGTGGCTGGAAACACCATATATTTT.

The J gene is TRBJ2-7, the V gene TRBV5-5; no clear D. The CDR3 covers 14 residues. Germline V gene data show CDR1 as SGHKS and CDR2 as YYEKEE (reference sequence). Trimming removed 0 bases from V and 2 bases from J, with 9 bases in between. As DNA, the CDR3 is TGTGCCAGCAGCTTGGTATGGGGAACCTACGAGCAGTACTTC. Translating gives CASSLVWGTYEQYF.

The rearrangement joins TRBV14 to TRBJ2-1; 7 nucleotides match TRBD2. CDR3 size: 12 residues. CDR1 and CDR2 (germline): SGHDN, FVKESK. V lost 5 bases, J lost 11 bases, and 6 bases stayed unmatched. CDR3 amino acids: CASSFAGVKQFF. CDR3 DNA sequence: TGTGCCAGCAGCTTCGCGGGAGTCAAGCAGTTCTTC.

The chain uses TRBV19 and TRBJ2-5; D ambiguous. Trimming removed 5 bases from V and 0 bases from J, with 7 bases in between. CDR1 LNHDA and CDR2 SQIVND come from the germline V gene (reference sequence). CDR3 length: 13 residues. The chain's CDR3 is CASSLGNQETQYF. CDR3 sequence (DNA): TGTGCCAGTAGTTTAGGGAACCAAGAGACCCAGTACTTC.

This rearrangement joins TRBV5-1 to TRBJ1-2, with D uncertain. Trimming took off 3 bases at V and 2 bases at J, with 20 bases between the two ends. This CDR3 has 17 amino acids. In germline, CDR1 is SGHRS, CDR2 YFSETQ. CDR3 protein: CASSSQRSGLTNYGYTF. The CDR3 nucleotides read TGCGCCAGCAGCTCTCAAAGGAGCGGACTTACCAACTATGGCTACACCTTC.

This clone appeared many times. The chain carries TRBV2 and TRBJ1-5, with D perhaps TRBD1 (5 bases). The germline CDR1 and CDR2 sequences are SNHLY and FYNNEI. V was shortened by 6 bases and J by 3 bases, with 15 bases between the two germline ends. This CDR3 region has 15 residues. CDR3 DNA sequence: TGTGCCAGCAGCATATCGCAGGGAGTCAATCAGCCCCAGCATTTT. The encoded protein is CASSISQGVNQPQHF.

The genes are TRBV5-1 and TRBJ2-5, with no clear D. The CDR3 extends over 15 amino acids. V shed 4 bases and J shed 5 bases, with 18 bases lying between them. Germline CDR1 SGHRS, CDR2 YFSETQ. For the CDR3, the DNA is TGCGCCAGCAGCCCAGCCCCATCCCAGAGGGAGACCCAGTACTTC. This gives the protein CASSPAPSQRETQYF.

This clone came up once. The sample holds other DNA sequences that translate to the same CDR3. V gene TRBV5-1 combines with J gene TRBJ2-3; TRBD2 matches 12 bases. Germline V gene lookup returns CDR1 SGHRS and CDR2 YFSETQ. V was clipped by 4 bases and J by 2 bases; unmatched bases: 5. This CDR3 comprises 16 residues. DNA for the CDR3: TGCGCCAGCAGCCTGGGACTAGCGGGCGTCACAGATACGCAGTATTTT. It translates to CASSLGLAGVTDTQYF.

This chain uses TRBV7-8 with TRBJ2-7; 7 positions agree with TRBD1. Trimming removed 3 bases from V and 4 bases from J; junction bases left unmatched: 3. The CDR3 extends over 13 amino acids. CDR1 SGHVS and CDR2 FQNEAQ come from the germline V gene. In DNA, the CDR3 is TGTGCCAGCAGCTTCGTGGACAGGTACGAGCAGTACTTC. The encoded protein is CASSFVDRYEQYF.

This chain uses TRBV12-5 with TRBJ1-1; TRBD1 matches 10 bases. Per germline, CDR1 LGHNT and CDR2 FRNRAP. The V and J ends lost 6 bases and 4 bases, in that order; junction bases with no gene match: 2. This CDR3 comprises 13 residues. The CDR3 is CASGRDRGTEAFF. The CDR3 DNA reads as TGTGCTAGTGGACGGGACAGGGGCACTGAAGCTTTCTTT.

The gene calls are TRBV5-1 and TRBJ2-5; 7 bases map to TRBD1. The germline V gene has CDR1 SGHRS and CDR2 YFSETQ. Germline trimming cut 2 bases from V and 2 bases from J; bases unmatched to any gene: 12. The CDR3 covers 17 residues. In DNA form, the CDR3 reads TGCGCCAGCAGCTTTATGGTAACAGGGGACCCTCAAGAGACCCAGTACTTC. Protein product: CASSFMVTGDPQETQYF.